These 13 T cell receptor beta chains share one sample of origin, sequenced in a study of cytomegalovirus exposure and HLA in healthy donors. The PCR employed 60 Vbeta primers together with 13 Jbeta primers. Some clones are missing from TCRdb's copy, which holds only in-frame ones; the method was immunoSEQ multiplex PCR. The sample lists under 200,000 clones; roughly 79% were seen once. The specimen was PBMCs. These receptors were collected from a male donor in good health and CMV-seropositive.

The genes are TRBV15 and TRBJ2-6; D is perhaps TRBD1 (6 bases). Germline loops: CDR1 LNHNV, CDR2 YYDKDF (reference sequence). The V end lost 4 bases, the J end lost 0 bases, and 7 bases lay between the germline ends. The CDR3 covers 15 residues. The CDR3, as DNA: TGTGCCACCAGCAACAGGGACTCTGGGGCCAACGTCCTGACTTTC. The encoded protein is CATSNRDSGANVLTF. The variable domain in full, with the rest retrieved from reference TRBV15 and TRBJ2-6, is DAMVIQNPRYQVTQFGKPVTLSCSQTLNHNVMYWYQQKSSQAPKLLFHYYDKDFNNEADTPDNFQSRRPNTSFCFLDIRSPGLGDTAMYLCATSNRDSGANVLTFGAGSRLTVL.

J is TRBJ2-7 and V is TRBV6-5; D is perhaps TRBD1 (5 bases). Looked up from germline, CDR1 is MNHEY and CDR2 is SVGAGI. This CDR3 comprises 14 residues. Trimming shortened V by 7 bases and J by 2 bases, and 15 bases separated the two germline ends. CDR3 residues: CASTKGTGAYEQYF. Here the CDR3 DNA reads TGTGCCAGCACCAAAGGTACAGGAGCCTACGAGCAGTACTTC.

This chain uses TRBV7-6 with TRBJ2-7; TRBD1 matches at 11 bases. This CDR3 region has 14 residues. Germline V CDR1 and CDR2: SGHVS, FNYEAQ. J lost 7 bases, V lost 3 bases, and 5 bases had no gene match. The CDR3 DNA is TGTGCCAGCAGCTTCGGACAGGGGGCCCTAGAGCAGTACTTC. It specifies CASSFGQGALEQYF.

Worth noting for this clone: Other DNA sequences in this specimen translate into the identical CDR3. The chain has TRBV4-1 and TRBJ1-1; D may be TRBD1 (6 bases). Germline V gene lookup returns CDR1 MGHRA and CDR2 YSYEKL. This CDR3 has 14 amino acids. V was clipped by 4 bases and J by 4 bases, with 13 bases between them. The CDR3 region has the DNA TGCGCCAGCAGCCGCCATCCCAGGGGCACTGAAGCTTTCTTT. Translation: CASSRHPRGTEAFF.

The chain uses TRBV9 and TRBJ2-3; D might be TRBD2 (7 bases). This CDR3 region has 17 residues. The germline V and J ends were trimmed by 1 base and 4 bases, with 19 bases remaining between them. Germline loops: CDR1 SGDLS, CDR2 YYNGEE. CDR3 protein: CASSVRGLGGPADTQYF. The CDR3 region has the DNA TGTGCCAGCAGCGTAAGAGGGTTGGGGGGGCCCGCAGATACGCAGTATTTT.

This chain connects TRBV18 to TRBJ2-5, with D possibly matching TRBD1 (5 bases). Per the germline V gene, CDR1 is KGHSH and CDR2 is LQKENI. The CDR3 spans 13 residues. Trimming removed 10 bases at V and 4 bases at J, with 16 bases between. The CDR3 sequence: CATFGGQSETQYF. CDR3 nucleotide sequence: TGTGCCACTTTCGGCGGACAATCAGAGACCCAGTACTTC.

The chain links TRBV19 to TRBJ1-5; 9 positions agree with TRBD1. Losses at the gene ends were 0 bases for V and 6 bases for J; bases not matched to a gene: 6. The germline gives CDR1 LNHDA, CDR2 SQIVND (reference sequence). CDR3 length equals 16 residues. The CDR3 DNA reads TGTGCCAGTAGTATAGAGAACAGGGGGCCAGGTCAGCCCCAGCATTTT. Residues: CASSIENRGPGQPQHF.

This chain joins TRBV7-9 and TRBJ1-2; TRBD1 matches 8 bases. Germline CDR1 reads SEHNR; CDR2 reads FQNEAQ (reference sequence). J gave up 6 bases and V 0 bases, and 9 bases lay outside the gene matches. CDR3 length: 16 amino acids. This chain's CDR3 is CASSLALGQGEDGYTF. DNA of the CDR3: TGTGCCAGCAGCTTAGCCCTAGGACAGGGCGAAGATGGCTACACCTTC.

The chain joins TRBV7-9 to TRBJ1-1, with D unclear. CDR1 is SEHNR and CDR2 is FQNEAQ in the germline V gene (reference sequence). This CDR3 is 12 amino acids long. The V and J ends lost 5 bases and 7 bases respectively, with 11 bases between them. CDR3 region: CASSPGSDEAFF. CDR3 DNA sequence: TGTGCCAGCAGCCCGGGATCAGATGAAGCTTTCTTT.

The chain combines TRBV14 with TRBJ2-7; D is possibly TRBD2 (5 bases). Trimming stripped 1 base from V and 0 bases from J, with 10 bases between. CDR3 length equals 15 residues. Germline-derived CDR1 and CDR2 are SGHDN and FVKESK. The CDR3 sequence: CASSQGGAVSYEQYF. The CDR3 DNA sequence: TGTGCCAGCAGCCAAGGCGGAGCGGTCTCCTACGAGCAGTACTTC.

The chain links TRBV7-9 to TRBJ1-1, with a tentative D call TRBD1 (5 bases). Trimming stripped 3 bases from V and 1 base from J, with 9 bases between. Germline values: CDR1 SEHNR, CDR2 FQNEAQ (reference sequence). This CDR3 has 14 residues. This CDR3 reads CASSFFQGNTEAFF. The CDR3 nucleotides are TGTGCCAGCAGCTTTTTCCAGGGGAACACTGAAGCTTTCTTT.

The rearrangement links TRBV5-6 to TRBJ1-3; a possible D gene is TRBD1 (6 bases). Trimming cost V 0 bases and J 7 bases, with 14 bases left between them. The CDR3 spans 15 residues. Germline lookup yields CDR1 SGHDT and CDR2 YYEEEE. CDR3 residues: CASSLAQGSRNTIYF. CDR3 DNA: TGTGCCAGCAGCTTGGCCCAGGGGAGTCGGAACACCATATATTTT.

A single count supports this clone. The V gene is TRBV9, the J gene TRBJ1-5, with D unclear. Germline-derived CDR1 and CDR2 are SGDLS and YYNGEE. V shed 0 bases and J shed 1 base, with 8 bases lying between them. The CDR3 consists of 15 residues. The CDR3 DNA reads as TGTGCCAGCAGCGTAGGTCCCGGGAGCAATCAGCCCCAGCATTTT. Residues: CASSVGPGSNQPQHF.